This TCR beta chain was observed in a study of blood T cells in healthy people across ages. A few counts support this clonotype. The second PCR ran roughly 6 to 11 cycles with a sample-barcoded 5' primer and J-beta primers. TCRdb itself ran the 5' RACE reads through MiXCR, one entry per CDR3 protein. The repertoire holds around 800,000 distinct CDR3 sequences, approximately 48% seen once, with around 21% in the top ten. The CDR3 spans 13 residues. Per the germline V gene, CDR1 is MNHEY and CDR2 is SMNVEV (reference sequence). Trimming pared 2 bases from V and 4 bases from J, leaving 8 bases between. The TCR comes from a man between 60 and 75 years old in good health. The V call is TRBV27, the J call TRBJ2-5; no clear D. The sample consisted of blood. CDR3 sequence: CASSLSVRETQYF. The CDR3 DNA follows: TGTGCCAGCAGTTTAAGTGTACGAGAGACCCAGTACTTC.